This T cell receptor (beta chain) was captured by sequencing in a study of T cells in Graves' hyperthyroidism and ophthalmopathy. In the study overall: Any treatment followed the collection of peripheral blood at initial diagnosis. Regarding the study as a whole: Most clonotypes expanded in thyroid above 0.001 were likewise present in blood. Ophthalmopathy could be told apart from stable hyperthyroidism with a 13 V-J model.

Exclusions: uncontrolled infection, other autoimmune disease, pregnancy, lactation. To note about this clonotype: Its antigen is unknown.

Regions amplified from RNA transcripts were the TCR beta CDR3 regions. HTBI primers drove first-round RT-PCR of the TCR CDR3. TCRdb analysed the multiplex PCR reads with MiXCR anew, one entry per CDR3 protein. The table lists a few hundred thousand distinct CDR3 sequences, about 15% of them singletons. Germline V gene sequence: CDR1 MDHEN, CDR2 SYDVKM. Trimming removed 2 bases at V and 2 bases at J, with 19 bases between. This CDR3 contains 17 residues. The V gene is TRBV28, the J gene TRBJ2-7; D perhaps matches TRBD1 (6 bases). Sequencing was done on a sample of blood. This receptor was taken from a woman aged 18-29 years with Graves' ophthalmopathy. This chain's CDR3 is CASSLPQTGLGPYEQYF. The CDR3 nucleotides are TGTGCCAGCAGTTTACCCCAAACAGGGCTAGGGCCCTACGAGCAGTACTTC.